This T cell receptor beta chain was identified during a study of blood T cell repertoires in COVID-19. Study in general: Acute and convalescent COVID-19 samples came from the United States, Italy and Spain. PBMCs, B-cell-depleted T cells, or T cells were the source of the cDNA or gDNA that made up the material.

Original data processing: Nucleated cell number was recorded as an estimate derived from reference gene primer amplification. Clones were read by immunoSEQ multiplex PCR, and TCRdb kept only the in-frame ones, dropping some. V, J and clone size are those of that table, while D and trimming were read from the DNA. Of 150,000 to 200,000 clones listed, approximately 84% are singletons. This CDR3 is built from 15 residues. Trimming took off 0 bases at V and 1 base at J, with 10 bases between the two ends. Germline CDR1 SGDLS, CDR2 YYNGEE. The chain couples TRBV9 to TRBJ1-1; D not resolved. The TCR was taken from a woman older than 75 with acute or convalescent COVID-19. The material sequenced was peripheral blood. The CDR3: CASSVVPTANTEAFF. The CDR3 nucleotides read TGTGCCAGCAGCGTAGTCCCCACAGCGAACACTGAAGCTTTCTTT.